Each of the 7 T cell receptor beta chains below was sequenced from the same sample in a study of cytomegalovirus exposure and HLA in healthy donors. 60 Vbeta and 13 Jbeta primers were used in PCR. Here immunoSEQ multiplex PCR was the method, and the copy in TCRdb shows in-frame clones only, minus some. The sample carries 100,000 to 150,000 clones, around 70% recorded once. Sequences were obtained from PBMCs. These receptors came from a male donor in good health and CMV-seronegative.

The CDR3 DNA reads as TGTGCCAGCAGCTTCCCTGCTTTAGCGGGAGAGTCAAGGTCCTACGAGCAGTACTTC. Translation: CASSFPALAGESRSYEQYF. The chain has TRBV5-4 and TRBJ2-7; TRBD2 agrees at 9 bases. V shed 2 bases and J 1 base; nucleotides not matched to a gene: 16. This CDR3 has 19 amino acids. Germline V gives CDR1 SGHNT, CDR2 YYREEE (reference sequence).

V and J are TRBV6-9 and TRBJ1-1, with 9 bases fitting TRBD1. The CDR3 has 14 residues. V gave up 3 bases and J gave up 4 bases; unmatched junction bases: 3. Germline V CDR1 and CDR2: MNHGY, SVAAGI. The CDR3 loop is CASSYGDRATEAFF. CDR3 sequence (DNA): TGTGCCAGCAGTTACGGGGACAGGGCCACTGAAGCTTTCTTT.

This clone was detected only once. V and J are TRBV2 and TRBJ1-2; D ambiguous. The CDR3 totals 13 residues. Looked up from germline, CDR1 is SNHLY and CDR2 is FYNNEI. V was shortened by 6 bases and J by 8 bases, with 16 bases between the two germline ends. The CDR3: CASRPDRSWGYTF. The CDR3 coding sequence is TGTGCCAGCAGGCCCGATCGGAGTTGGGGCTACACCTTC.

The rearrangement links TRBV7-6 to TRBJ2-7; 9 nucleotides align to TRBD1. There are 15 residues in the CDR3. The germline V gene has CDR1 SGHVS and CDR2 FNYEAQ. The trim removed 3 bases at V and 5 bases at J, leaving 8 bases unmatched. This CDR3 is CASSLAGQGKNEQYF. The CDR3 nucleotides read TGTGCCAGCAGCTTGGCCGGACAGGGGAAAAACGAGCAGTACTTC.

This clone showed up just once. The chain combines TRBV15 with TRBJ2-1, with 11 bases that match TRBD2. This CDR3 spans 17 amino acids. Trimming removed 0 bases from V and 7 bases from J; junction bases left unmatched: 8. Germline CDR1 and CDR2: LNHNV and YYDKDF (reference sequence). CDR3 DNA: TGTGCCACCAGCAGAGATATACTAGCGGGAGCTAGGAATGAGCAGTTCTTC. Protein product: CATSRDILAGARNEQFF.

The chain recombines TRBV5-4 with TRBJ1-1, with 8 bases fitting TRBD1. Trimming cost V 3 bases and J 0 bases; bases outside gene matches: 7. The V gene's germline CDR1 is SGHNT and CDR2 YYREEE (reference sequence). The CDR3 extends over 16 amino acids. CDR3 nucleotide sequence: TGTGCCAGCAGCTCGAGCCGGACAGGGATGAACACTGAAGCTTTCTTT. As protein: CASSSSRTGMNTEAFF.

The chain uses TRBV5-1 and TRBJ1-1, with TRBD1 matching 10 bases. The CDR3 runs to 16 residues. Germline-derived CDR1 and CDR2 are SGHRS and YFSETQ. V dropped 0 bases and J dropped 5; count of bases not matched to a gene: 7. The CDR3 loop is CASSLAVGQGKTEAFF. CDR3 nucleotides: TGCGCCAGCAGCTTGGCAGTGGGACAGGGGAAAACTGAAGCTTTCTTT.